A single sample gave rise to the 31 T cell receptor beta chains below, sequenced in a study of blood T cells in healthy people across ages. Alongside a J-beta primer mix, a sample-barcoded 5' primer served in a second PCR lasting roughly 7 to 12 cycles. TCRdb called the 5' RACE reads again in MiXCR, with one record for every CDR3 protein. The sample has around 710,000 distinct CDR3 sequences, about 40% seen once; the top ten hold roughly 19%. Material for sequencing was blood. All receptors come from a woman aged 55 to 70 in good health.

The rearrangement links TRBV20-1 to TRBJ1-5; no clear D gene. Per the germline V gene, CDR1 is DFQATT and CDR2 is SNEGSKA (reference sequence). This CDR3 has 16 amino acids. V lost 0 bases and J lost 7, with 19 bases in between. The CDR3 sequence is CSARDLSSPVVQPQHF. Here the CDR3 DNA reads TGCAGTGCTAGAGATCTGAGCAGCCCGGTGGTCCAGCCCCAGCATTTT.

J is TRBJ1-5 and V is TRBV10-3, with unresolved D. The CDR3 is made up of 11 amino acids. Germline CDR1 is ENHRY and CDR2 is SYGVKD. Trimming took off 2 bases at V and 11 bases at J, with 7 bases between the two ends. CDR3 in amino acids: CAISEGRAQHF. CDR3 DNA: TGTGCCATCAGTGAGGGTCGGGCCCAGCATTTT.

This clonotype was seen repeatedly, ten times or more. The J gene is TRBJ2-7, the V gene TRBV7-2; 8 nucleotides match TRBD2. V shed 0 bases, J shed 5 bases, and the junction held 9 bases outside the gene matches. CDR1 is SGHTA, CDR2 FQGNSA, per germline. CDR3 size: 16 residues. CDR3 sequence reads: CASSLAVGRGWNEQYF. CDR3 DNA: TGTGCCAGCAGCTTAGCGGTCGGGAGGGGATGGAACGAGCAGTACTTC.

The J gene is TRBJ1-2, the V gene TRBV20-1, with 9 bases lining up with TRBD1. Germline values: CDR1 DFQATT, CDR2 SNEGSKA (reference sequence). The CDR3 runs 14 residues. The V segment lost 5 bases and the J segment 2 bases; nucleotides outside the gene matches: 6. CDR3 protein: CSALIGQGNYGYTF. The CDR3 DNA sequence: TGCAGTGCTCTAATAGGACAGGGGAACTATGGCTACACCTTC.

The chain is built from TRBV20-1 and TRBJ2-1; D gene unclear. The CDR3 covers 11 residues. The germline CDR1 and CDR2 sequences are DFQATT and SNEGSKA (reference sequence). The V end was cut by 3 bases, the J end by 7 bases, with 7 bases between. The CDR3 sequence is CSARSANEQFF. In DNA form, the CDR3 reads TGCAGTGCTAGGAGTGCGAATGAGCAGTTCTTC.

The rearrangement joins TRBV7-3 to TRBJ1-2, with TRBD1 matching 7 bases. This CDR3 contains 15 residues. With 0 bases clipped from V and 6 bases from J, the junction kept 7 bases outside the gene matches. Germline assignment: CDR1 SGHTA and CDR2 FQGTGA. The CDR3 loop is CASSLTGGQGDGYTF. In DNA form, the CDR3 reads TGTGCCAGCAGCTTAACCGGGGGGCAGGGGGATGGCTACACCTTC.

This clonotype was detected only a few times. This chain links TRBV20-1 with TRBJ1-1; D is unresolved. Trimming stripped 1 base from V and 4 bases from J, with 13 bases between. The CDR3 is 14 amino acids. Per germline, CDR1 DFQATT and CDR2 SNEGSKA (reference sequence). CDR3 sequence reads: CSARAFAASTEAFF. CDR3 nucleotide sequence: TGCAGTGCTAGAGCTTTTGCGGCGAGCACTGAAGCTTTCTTT.

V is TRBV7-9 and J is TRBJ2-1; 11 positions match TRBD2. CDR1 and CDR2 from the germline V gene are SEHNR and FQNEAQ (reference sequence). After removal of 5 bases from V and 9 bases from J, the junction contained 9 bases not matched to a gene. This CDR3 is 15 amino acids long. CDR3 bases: TGTGCCAGCAGCAAACTAGCGGGGGCGGGGATTGAGCAGTTCTTC. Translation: CASSKLAGAGIEQFF. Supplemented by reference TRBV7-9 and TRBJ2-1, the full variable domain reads DTGVSQNPRHKITKRGQNVTFRCDPISEHNRLYWYRQTLGQGPEFLTYFQNEAQLEKSRLLSDRFSAERPKGSFSTLEIQRTEQGDSAMYLCASSKLAGAGIEQFFGPGTRLTVL.

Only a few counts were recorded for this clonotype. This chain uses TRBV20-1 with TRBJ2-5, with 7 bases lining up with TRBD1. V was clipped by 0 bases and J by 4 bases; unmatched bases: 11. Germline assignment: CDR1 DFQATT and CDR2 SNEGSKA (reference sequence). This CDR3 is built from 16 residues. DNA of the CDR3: TGCAGTGCTAGAGATCCCCAGGGAGCAGGGGGAGAGACCCAGTACTTC. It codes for CSARDPQGAGGETQYF.

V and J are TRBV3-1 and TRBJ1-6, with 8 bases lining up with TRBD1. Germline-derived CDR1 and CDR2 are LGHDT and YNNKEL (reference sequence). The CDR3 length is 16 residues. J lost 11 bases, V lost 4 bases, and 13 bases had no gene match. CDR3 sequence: CASSRSDRDISPPLHF. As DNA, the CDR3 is TGTGCCAGCAGCCGATCGGACAGGGACATTTCTCCACCCCTCCACTTT.

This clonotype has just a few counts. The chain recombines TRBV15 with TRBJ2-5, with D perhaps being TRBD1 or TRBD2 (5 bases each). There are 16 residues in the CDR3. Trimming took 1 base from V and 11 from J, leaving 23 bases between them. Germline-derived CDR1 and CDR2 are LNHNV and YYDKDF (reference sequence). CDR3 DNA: TGTGCCACCAGCAGAGGGTCAGGGCTTAACCTACGAGGGCAGTACTTC. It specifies CATSRGSGLNLRGQYF.

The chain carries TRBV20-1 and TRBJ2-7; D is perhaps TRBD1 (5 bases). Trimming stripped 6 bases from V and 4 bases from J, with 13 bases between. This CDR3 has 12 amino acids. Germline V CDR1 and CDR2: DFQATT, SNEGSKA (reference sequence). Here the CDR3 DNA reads TGCAGTGCCGAGATAGGACATTACGAGCAGTACTTC. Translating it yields CSAEIGHYEQYF.

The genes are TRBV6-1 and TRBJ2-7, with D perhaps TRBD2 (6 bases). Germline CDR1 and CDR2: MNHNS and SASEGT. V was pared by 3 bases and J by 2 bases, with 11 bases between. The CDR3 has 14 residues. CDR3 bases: TGTGCCAGCAGTGACGGGGGAGTAGCCTACGAGCAGTACTTC. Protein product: CASSDGGVAYEQYF.

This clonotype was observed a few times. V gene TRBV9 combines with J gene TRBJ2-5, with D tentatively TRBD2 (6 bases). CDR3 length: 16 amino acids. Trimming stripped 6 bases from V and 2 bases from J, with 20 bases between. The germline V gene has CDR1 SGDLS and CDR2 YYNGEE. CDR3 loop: CASTTTSLGGQETQYF. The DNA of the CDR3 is TGTGCCAGCACCACGACCTCGTTAGGAGGGCAAGAGACCCAGTACTTC.

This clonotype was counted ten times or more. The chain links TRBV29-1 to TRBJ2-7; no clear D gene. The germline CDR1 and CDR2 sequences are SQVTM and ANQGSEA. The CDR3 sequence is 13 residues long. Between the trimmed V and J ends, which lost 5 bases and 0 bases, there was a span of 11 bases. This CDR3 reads CSVSVISSYEQYF. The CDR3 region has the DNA TGCAGCGTTTCCGTTATTAGCTCCTACGAGCAGTACTTC.

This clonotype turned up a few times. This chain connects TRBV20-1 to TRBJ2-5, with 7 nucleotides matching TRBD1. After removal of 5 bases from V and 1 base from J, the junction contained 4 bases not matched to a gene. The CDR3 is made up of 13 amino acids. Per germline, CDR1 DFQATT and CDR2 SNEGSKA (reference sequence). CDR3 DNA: TGCAGTGCTGCCGACAGGGTCCAAGAGACCCAGTACTTC. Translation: CSAADRVQETQYF.

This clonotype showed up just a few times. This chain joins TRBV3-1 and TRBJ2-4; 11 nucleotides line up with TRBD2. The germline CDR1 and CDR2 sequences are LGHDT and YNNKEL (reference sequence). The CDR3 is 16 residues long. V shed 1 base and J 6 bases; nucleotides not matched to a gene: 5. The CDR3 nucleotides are TGTGCCAGCAGCCAAGGGCTAGCGGGAGGCCTAAACATTCAGTACTTC. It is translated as CASSQGLAGGLNIQYF.

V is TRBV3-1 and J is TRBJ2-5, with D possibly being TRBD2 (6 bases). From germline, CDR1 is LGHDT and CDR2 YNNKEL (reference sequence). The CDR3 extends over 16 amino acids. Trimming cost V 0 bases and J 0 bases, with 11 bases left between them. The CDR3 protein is CASSQDGRGNQETQYF. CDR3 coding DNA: TGTGCCAGCAGCCAAGATGGGCGGGGTAACCAAGAGACCCAGTACTTC.

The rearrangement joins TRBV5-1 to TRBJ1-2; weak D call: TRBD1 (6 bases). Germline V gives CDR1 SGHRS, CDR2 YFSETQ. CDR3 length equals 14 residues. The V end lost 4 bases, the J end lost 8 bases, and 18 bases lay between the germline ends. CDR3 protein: CASSAVAAQGGYTF. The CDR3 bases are TGCGCCAGCAGCGCCGTGGCGGCACAGGGAGGCTACACCTTC.

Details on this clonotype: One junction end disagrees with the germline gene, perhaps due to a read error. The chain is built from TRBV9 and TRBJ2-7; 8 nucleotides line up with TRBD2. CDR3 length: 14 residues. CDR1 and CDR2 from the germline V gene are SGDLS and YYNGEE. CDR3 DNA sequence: TGTACCAGCGGGGGCCGCGGGGATACTTACGAGCAGTACTTC. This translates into CTSGGRGDTYEQYF.

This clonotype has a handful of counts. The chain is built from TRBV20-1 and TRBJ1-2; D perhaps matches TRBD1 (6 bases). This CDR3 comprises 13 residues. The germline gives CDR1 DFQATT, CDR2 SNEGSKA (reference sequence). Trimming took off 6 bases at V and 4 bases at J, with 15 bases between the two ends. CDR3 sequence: CSALGQTFYGYTF. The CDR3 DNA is TGCAGTGCGCTCGGACAGACATTCTATGGCTACACCTTC.

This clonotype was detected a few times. CDR3 coding DNA: TGTGCCATCAGCAACCAGGGAGAAGCTAACTATGGCTACACCTTC. Protein sequence: CAISNQGEANYGYTF. This sequence joins TRBV10-3 and TRBJ1-2; a possible D gene is TRBD1 (5 bases). This CDR3 is 15 amino acids long. Trimming removed 6 bases at V and 0 bases at J, with 14 bases between. Germline V gives CDR1 ENHRY, CDR2 SYGVKD.

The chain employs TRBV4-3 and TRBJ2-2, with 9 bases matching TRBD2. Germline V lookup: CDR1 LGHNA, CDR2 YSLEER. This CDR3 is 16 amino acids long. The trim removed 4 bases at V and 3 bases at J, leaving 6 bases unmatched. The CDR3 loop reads CASSLSAGGYTGELFF. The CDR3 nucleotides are TGCGCCAGCAGCCTTTCTGCGGGAGGGTACACCGGGGAGCTGTTTTTT.

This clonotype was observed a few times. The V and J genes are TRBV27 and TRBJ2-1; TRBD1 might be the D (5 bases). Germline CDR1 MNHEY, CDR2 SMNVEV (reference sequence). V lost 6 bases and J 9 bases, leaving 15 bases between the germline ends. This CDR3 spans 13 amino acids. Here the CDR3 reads CASSGSGLGEQFF. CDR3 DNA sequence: TGTGCCAGCAGCGGATCAGGGTTGGGTGAGCAGTTCTTC.

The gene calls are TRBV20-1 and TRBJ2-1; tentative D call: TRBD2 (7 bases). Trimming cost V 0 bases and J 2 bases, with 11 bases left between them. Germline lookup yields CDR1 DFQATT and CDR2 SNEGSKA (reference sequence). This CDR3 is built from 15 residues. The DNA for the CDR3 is TGCAGTGCTAGAGAGACCGGGGGGCCCTACAATGAGCAGTTCTTC. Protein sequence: CSARETGGPYNEQFF.

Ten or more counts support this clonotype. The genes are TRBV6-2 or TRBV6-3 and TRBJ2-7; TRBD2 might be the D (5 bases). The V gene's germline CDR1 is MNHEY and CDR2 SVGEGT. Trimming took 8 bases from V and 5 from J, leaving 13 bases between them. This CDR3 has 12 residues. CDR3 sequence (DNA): TGTGCCAGCGGGAGTTTCAGCCACGAGCAGTACTTC. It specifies CASGSFSHEQYF.

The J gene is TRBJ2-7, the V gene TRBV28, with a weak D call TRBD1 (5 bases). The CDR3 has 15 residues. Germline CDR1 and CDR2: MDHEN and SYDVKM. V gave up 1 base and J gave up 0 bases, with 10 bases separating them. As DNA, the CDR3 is TGTGCCAGCAGTTTATCGACAGCCAGCTCCTACGAGCAGTACTTC. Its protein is CASSLSTASSYEQYF. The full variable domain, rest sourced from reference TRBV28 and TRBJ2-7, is DVKVTQSSRYLVKRTGEKVFLECVQDMDHENMFWYRQDPGLGLRLIYFSYDVKMKEKGDIPEGYSVSREKKERFSLILESASTNQTSMYLCASSLSTASSYEQYFGPGTRLTVT.

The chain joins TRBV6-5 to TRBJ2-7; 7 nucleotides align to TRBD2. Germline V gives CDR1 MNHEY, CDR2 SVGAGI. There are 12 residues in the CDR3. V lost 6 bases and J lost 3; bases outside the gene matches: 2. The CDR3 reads CASRTSIYEQYF. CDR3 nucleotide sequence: TGTGCCAGCAGGACTAGCATCTACGAGCAGTACTTC.

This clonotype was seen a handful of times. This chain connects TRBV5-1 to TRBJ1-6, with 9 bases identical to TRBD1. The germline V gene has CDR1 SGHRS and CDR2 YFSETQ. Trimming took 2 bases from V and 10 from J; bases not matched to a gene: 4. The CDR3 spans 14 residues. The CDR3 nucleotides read TGCGCCAGCAGCTTTGAGGACAGGGGCTCACCCCTCCACTTT. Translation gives CASSFEDRGSPLHF.

The CDR3 DNA reads as TGTGCCAGCGCCCGGGGGCTAGACTACAATGAGCAGTTCTTC. The encoded protein is CASARGLDYNEQFF. The rearrangement links TRBV7-3 to TRBJ2-1, with D perhaps assigned TRBD1 or TRBD2 (6 bases each). Trimming removed 8 bases at V and 3 bases at J, with 14 bases between. CDR3 length equals 14 residues. CDR1 is SGHTA and CDR2 is FQGTGA in the germline V gene.

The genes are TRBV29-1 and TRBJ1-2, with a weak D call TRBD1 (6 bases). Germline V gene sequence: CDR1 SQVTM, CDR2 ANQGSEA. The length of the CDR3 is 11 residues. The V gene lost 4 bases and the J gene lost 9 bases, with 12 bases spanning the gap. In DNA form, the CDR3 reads TGCAGCGTTGGGCAGGGGAGGAGCTACACCTTC. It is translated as CSVGQGRSYTF.